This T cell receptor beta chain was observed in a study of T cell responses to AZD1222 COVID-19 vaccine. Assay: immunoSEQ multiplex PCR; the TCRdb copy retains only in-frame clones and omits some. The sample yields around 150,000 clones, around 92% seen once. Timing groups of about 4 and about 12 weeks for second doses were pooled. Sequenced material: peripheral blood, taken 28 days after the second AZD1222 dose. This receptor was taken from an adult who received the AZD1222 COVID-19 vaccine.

The CDR3 sequence is CASSQSVGEGLFEQYF. The CDR3 nucleotides read TGCGCCAGCAGTCAATCGGTAGGGGAGGGATTGTTCGAGCAGTACTTC. The chain links TRBV23-1 to TRBJ2-7; 7 bases are a match to TRBD2. TRBV23-1 is labeled an ORF, and its function is uncertain. This CDR3 has 16 residues. V was clipped by 0 bases and J by 6 bases; unmatched bases: 11.